These 31 T cell receptor beta chains share one sample of origin, sequenced in a study of blood T cell repertoires in COVID-19. Assay used: immunoSEQ multiplex PCR; TCRdb lists only in-frame clones, some missing. The sample lists about 42,000 clones, 85% to 90% seen once, with 9% in the top ten. The sample taken for sequencing was peripheral blood. These receptors all come from a man aged 25-45 years with active or convalescent COVID-19.

J is TRBJ2-7 and V is TRBV18; TRBD1 aligns across 7 bases. CDR1 is KGHSH, CDR2 LQKENI, per germline. This CDR3 region has 16 residues. Losses at the gene ends were 3 bases for V and 0 bases for J; bases not matched to a gene: 8. The CDR3 DNA follows: TGTGCCAGCTCACCGATTTTTGGACAGGCCTCCTACGAGCAGTACTTC. It specifies CASSPIFGQASYEQYF.

The genes are TRBV11-3 and TRBJ2-4, with 8 bases lining up with TRBD2. CDR1 and CDR2 (germline): SGHNT, YENEEA. V lost 5 bases and J lost 0; bases outside the gene matches: 6. The CDR3 extends over 16 amino acids. The CDR3 DNA sequence: TGTGCCAGCAGCACCCGGGGGGGGCAAGCCAAAAACATTCAGTACTTC. It yields the protein CASSTRGGQAKNIQYF.

The rearrangement joins TRBV6-2 or TRBV6-3 to TRBJ2-7, with 8 bases lining up with TRBD1. The CDR3 has 14 residues. Germline CDR1 is MNHEY and CDR2 is SVGEGT. Trimming cost V 2 bases and J 7 bases; bases outside gene matches: 7. The chain's CDR3 is CASSYRGTGQEQYV. The CDR3 coding sequence is TGTGCCAGCAGTTACCGCGGGACAGGTCAGGAGCAGTACGTC.

The rearrangement joins TRBV4-1 to TRBJ1-4; 11 bases match TRBD1. J gave up 3 bases and V 7 bases, and 13 bases lay outside the gene matches. CDR1 and CDR2 (germline): MGHRA, YSYEKL. CDR3 length: 18 amino acids. The CDR3: CASKSYRDRGTANEKLFF. CDR3 nucleotides: TGCGCCAGCAAAAGTTACCGGGACAGGGGGACGGCTAATGAAAAACTGTTTTTT.

This chain links TRBV7-3 with TRBJ1-1, with a weak D call TRBD1 (6 bases). The germline V gene encodes CDR1 SGHTA and CDR2 FQGTGA. CDR3 length equals 13 residues. V was clipped by 5 bases and J by 4 bases, with 11 bases between them. The DNA of the CDR3 is TGTGCCAGCAGCGCGACAGGAACCACTGAAGCTTTCTTT. This gives the protein CASSATGTTEAFF.

This chain connects TRBV5-1 to TRBJ1-2; a weak D match, TRBD1 (5 bases). V gave up 1 base and J gave up 5 bases, with 6 bases separating them. CDR1 and CDR2 from the germline V gene are SGHRS and YFSETQ. This CDR3 region has 12 residues. This CDR3 reads CASSLTGYGYTF. The CDR3 DNA is TGCGCCAGCAGCTTGACAGGATATGGCTACACCTTC.

This chain connects TRBV5-1 to TRBJ2-2; 11 nucleotides agree with TRBD2. V gave up 4 bases and J gave up 3 bases; unmatched junction bases: 5. The CDR3 has 16 residues. Germline V gene data show CDR1 as SGHRS and CDR2 as YFSETQ. CDR3 coding DNA: TGCGCCAGCAGCGAGACACTAGCGGGGGACACCGGGGAGCTGTTTTTT. Translated, it gives CASSETLAGDTGELFF. Looking up the rest from reference TRBV5-1 and TRBJ2-2 gives the full variable domain: KAGVTQTPRYLIKTRGQQVTLSCSPISGHRSVSWYQQTPGQGLQFLFEYFSETQRNKGNFPGRFSGRQFSNSRSEMNVSTLELGDSALYLCASSETLAGDTGELFFGEGSRLTVL.

V is TRBV15 and J is TRBJ2-7; TRBD1 matches at 9 bases. Germline CDR1 LNHNV, CDR2 YYDKDF (reference sequence). This CDR3 has 14 amino acids. V shed 4 bases and J 6 bases; nucleotides not matched to a gene: 7. The chain's CDR3 is CATSNRDRDGEQYV. The CDR3 DNA reads as TGTGCCACCAGCAATCGGGACAGGGATGGCGAGCAGTACGTC.

The chain is built from TRBV3-1 (or the pseudogene TRBV3-2) and TRBJ1-2; 9 nucleotides line up with TRBD1. In germline, CDR1 is LGHDT, CDR2 YNNKEL (reference sequence). CDR3 size: 19 residues. V trimming: 0 bases; J trimming: 3 bases; junction bases outside the gene matches: 14. CDR3 DNA: TGTGCCAGCAGCCAAGATGGTGCGGACAGGGGCCCCCTAGACTATGGCTACACCTTC. It is translated as CASSQDGADRGPLDYGYTF.

The chain has TRBV14 and TRBJ1-1, with D possibly TRBD1 on 5 matching bases. The ends were cut back, 1 base at V and 2 bases at J, with 8 bases in the middle. CDR1 is SGHDN and CDR2 is FVKESK in the germline V gene. The length of the CDR3 is 14 residues. The CDR3 loop is CASSQGGGNTEAFF. The CDR3 DNA is TGTGCCAGCAGCCAAGGGGGGGGTAACACTGAAGCTTTCTTT.

The chain is built from TRBV2 and TRBJ2-7; possibly TRBD2 for D (6 bases). The CDR3 loop spans 14 amino acids. Trimming shortened V by 1 base and J by 3 bases, and 10 bases separated the two germline ends. Germline lookup yields CDR1 SNHLY and CDR2 FYNNEI. CDR3 DNA: TGTGCCAGCAGTGAAGAGCCTAGCGACTACGAGCAGTACGTC. It translates to CASSEEPSDYEQYV.

The rearrangement uses TRBV7-2 and TRBJ2-1; 9 positions match TRBD1. The V gene end was trimmed by 1 base and the J gene end by 5 bases; junction bases not matched to a gene: 6. In germline, CDR1 is SGHTA, CDR2 FQGNSA. CDR3 length: 16 amino acids. The CDR3 sequence is CASSLGGTGRHNEQFF. The CDR3 DNA reads TGTGCCAGCAGCTTAGGTGGGACAGGGCGGCACAATGAGCAGTTCTTC.

The V call is TRBV2, the J call TRBJ2-7; D may be TRBD2 (6 bases). The germline CDR1 and CDR2 sequences are SNHLY and FYNNEI. The CDR3 is 14 residues long. With 7 bases removed from V and 1 base from J, the gap between germline ends came to 14 bases. This chain's CDR3 is CASTRERVSYEQYF. CDR3 bases: TGTGCCAGCACCCGGGAGAGGGTATCCTACGAGCAGTACTTC. Based on the CDR3 plus reference TRBV2 and TRBJ2-7, the full variable domain is EPEVTQTPSHQVTQMGQEVILRCVPISNHLYFYWYRQILGQKVEFLVSFYNNEISEKSEIFDDQFSVERPDGSNFTLKIRSTKLEDSAMYFCASTRERVSYEQYFGPGTRLTVT.

The V and J genes are TRBV6-5 and TRBJ1-5; D remains ambiguous. The CDR3 has 14 amino acids. The V and J ends lost 5 bases and 9 bases respectively, with 17 bases between them. CDR1 MNHEY and CDR2 SVGAGI come from the germline V gene. In DNA, the CDR3 is TGTGCCAGCAGTCCATCAGACAAGCTGTTGCCCCAGCATTTT. Translating it yields CASSPSDKLLPQHF.

This chain joins TRBV12-2 and TRBJ2-7; the tabulated D call, TRBD1, remains unverified against the DNA. TRBV12-2 corresponds to a pseudogene. The CDR3 extends over 17 amino acids. The CDR3 DNA is TGTGCAAGTCGCTTCCTCACAGGGGTATGGGGGCTCTGCGAGCAGTACGTC. It is translated as CASRFLTGVWGLCEQYV.

This clone has just a few counts. This rearrangement joins TRBV4-3 to TRBJ1-4; TRBD1 matches at 8 bases. The CDR3 length is 17 residues. The germline CDR1 and CDR2 sequences are LGHNA and YSLEER. The V gene end was trimmed by 1 base and the J gene end by 0 bases; junction bases not matched to a gene: 4. This chain's CDR3 is CASSQVNRGTTNEKLFF. CDR3 DNA sequence: TGCGCCAGCAGCCAAGTAAACAGGGGGACAACTAATGAAAAACTGTTTTTT.

The V call is TRBV27, the J call TRBJ1-4; TRBD1 agrees at 10 bases. The CDR3 spans 13 residues. Trimming cost V 6 bases and J 7 bases; bases outside gene matches: 2. Germline V lookup: CDR1 MNHEY, CDR2 SMNVEV (reference sequence). The chain's CDR3 is CASRRQGAEKLFF. The CDR3 DNA reads TGTGCCAGCAGACGACAGGGGGCTGAAAAACTGTTTTTT. Supplemented by reference TRBV27 and TRBJ1-4, the full variable domain reads EAQVTQNPRYLITVTGKKLTVTCSQNMNHEYMSWYRQDPGLGLRQIYYSMNVEVTDKGDVPEGYKVSRKEKRNFPLILESPSPNQTSLYFCASRRQGAEKLFFGSGTQLSVL.

The rearrangement uses TRBV5-4 and TRBJ1-2; D is perhaps TRBD1 (5 bases). Germline-derived CDR1 and CDR2 are SGHNT and YYREEE (reference sequence). Trimming stripped 0 bases from V and 8 bases from J, with 11 bases between. The CDR3 extends over 13 amino acids. The CDR3, as DNA: TGTGCCAGCAGCTTGGCCAGGGAAAGGGGCTACACCTTC. Translation gives CASSLARERGYTF.

This rearrangement joins TRBV27 to TRBJ2-3, with D possibly TRBD2 on 6 matching bases. Trimming removed 7 bases at V and 0 bases at J, with 23 bases between. Germline V gene data show CDR1 as MNHEY and CDR2 as SMNVEV (reference sequence). The CDR3 runs 18 residues. The CDR3 loop reads CASTSLGSGSSSTDTQYF. CDR3 in DNA: TGTGCCAGCACGAGTCTTGGTAGCGGCAGCTCTAGCACAGATACGCAGTATTTT.

This chain connects TRBV6-4 to TRBJ2-1; 10 bases line up with TRBD2. Germline V gene data show CDR1 as MRHNA and CDR2 as SNTAGT. CDR3 length: 16 amino acids. The ends lost 0 bases at V and 5 bases at J; junction bases unmatched: 4. The CDR3 here is CASSDSTSGIHNEQFF. The CDR3 nucleotides read TGTGCCAGCAGTGACTCAACTAGCGGGATCCACAATGAGCAGTTCTTC.

The chain employs TRBV10-3 and TRBJ1-6; D remains unclear. The length of the CDR3 is 13 residues. Germline values: CDR1 ENHRY, CDR2 SYGVKD. The V gene lost 6 bases and the J gene lost 6 bases, with 9 bases spanning the gap. CDR3 sequence: CAIRRDPNSPLHF. The CDR3 bases are TGTGCCATCAGGCGGGATCCTAATTCACCCCTCCACTTT.

The chain recombines TRBV12-5 with TRBJ2-1, with 8 bases identical to TRBD1. This CDR3 region has 16 residues. Germline V gene lookup returns CDR1 LGHNT and CDR2 FRNRAP. The junction had 6 bases not matched to a gene; V was cut back by 5 bases and J by 0 bases. CDR3 sequence (DNA): TGTGCTAGTGGTACCCGGGACAGGAACTCCTACAATGAGCAGTTCTTC. Residues: CASGTRDRNSYNEQFF.

The chain links TRBV11-3 to TRBJ1-2, with a possible D match to TRBD1 (5 bases). The CDR3 totals 16 residues. CDR1 is SGHNT and CDR2 is YENEEA in the germline V gene. Trimming shortened V by 4 bases and J by 3 bases, and 18 bases separated the two germline ends. Written as DNA, the CDR3 is TGTGCCAGCAGCTCACGGGGGGGATTGAACCACTATGGCTACACCTTC. Translation: CASSSRGGLNHYGYTF.

The rearrangement joins TRBV7-2 to TRBJ2-1; no clear D gene. The CDR3 has 13 residues. Trimming stripped 3 bases from V and 2 bases from J, with 5 bases between. Germline CDR1 and CDR2: SGHTA and FQGNSA. CDR3 nucleotide sequence: TGTGCCAGCAGCTTGAGTCCCTACAATGAGCAGTTCTTC. Encoded protein: CASSLSPYNEQFF.

The chain couples TRBV6-2 or TRBV6-3 to TRBJ1-2; TRBD1 matches at 7 bases. There are 14 residues in the CDR3. Germline V CDR1 and CDR2: MNHEY, SVGEGT. Germline trimming cut 6 bases from V and 2 bases from J; bases unmatched to any gene: 6. CDR3 sequence (DNA): TGTGCCAGCAGCTTCCGGGACAGAAACTATGGCTACACCTTC. Translation gives CASSFRDRNYGYTF.

This chain connects TRBV5-6 to TRBJ2-7; 9 bases are a match to TRBD2. Per germline, CDR1 SGHDT and CDR2 YYEEEE. Trimming at V came to 1 base and at J to 7 bases, leaving 6 bases not matched to a gene. The CDR3 is 14 residues long. The CDR3 nucleotides read TGTGCCAGCAGCTTGAATGGGCTAGCGGGAGAGCAGTACGTC. It translates to CASSLNGLAGEQYV.

The chain is built from TRBV12-5 and TRBJ1-2, with 7 bases lining up with TRBD1. V gave up 0 bases and J gave up 0 bases; unmatched junction bases: 1. The CDR3 runs to 15 residues. Looked up from germline, CDR1 is LGHNT and CDR2 is FRNRAP. Written as DNA, the CDR3 is TGTGCTAGTGGTTTGGTAGGGGGCGCTAACTATGGCTACACCTTC. Translating it yields CASGLVGGANYGYTF.

V is TRBV11-2 and J is TRBJ2-5; 9 positions agree with TRBD2. The CDR3 has 17 amino acids. CDR1 and CDR2 (germline): SGHAT, FQNNGV. The V and J ends lost 1 base and 6 bases, in that order; junction bases with no gene match: 12. The CDR3 loop reads CASSLVVAGAVGKTQYF. Written as DNA, the CDR3 is TGTGCCAGCAGCTTAGTGGTAGCGGGAGCGGTGGGGAAGACCCAGTACTTC.

The rearrangement joins TRBV20-1 to TRBJ1-1; D unclear. The CDR3 runs to 14 residues. The V end lost 3 bases, the J end lost 0 bases, and 11 bases lay between the germline ends. Germline V CDR1 and CDR2: DFQATT, SNEGSKA (reference sequence). Here the CDR3 DNA reads TGCAGTGCTAGTCCCCAAATTCTGAACACTGAAGCTTTCTTT. Its protein is CSASPQILNTEAFF.

The chain has TRBV11-3 and TRBJ2-1; possible D gene TRBD2, 5 bases. There are 17 residues in the CDR3. The germline V gene has CDR1 SGHNT and CDR2 YENEEA. Trimming pared 5 bases from V and 0 bases from J, leaving 17 bases between. The CDR3 bases are TGTGCCAGCAGCCCCCCGGGTTCCCGGGGCTCCTACAATGAGCAGTTCTTC. It codes for CASSPPGSRGSYNEQFF.

This rearrangement joins TRBV6-5 to TRBJ1-1; weak D call: TRBD1 (5 bases). Germline loops: CDR1 MNHEY, CDR2 SVGAGI. The CDR3 is 15 amino acids. The V end was cut by 0 bases, the J end by 2 bases, with 10 bases between. CDR3 DNA: TGTGCCAGCAGTTACTCATCAGGGCATAACACTGAAGCTTTCTTT. Amino acids: CASSYSSGHNTEAFF.